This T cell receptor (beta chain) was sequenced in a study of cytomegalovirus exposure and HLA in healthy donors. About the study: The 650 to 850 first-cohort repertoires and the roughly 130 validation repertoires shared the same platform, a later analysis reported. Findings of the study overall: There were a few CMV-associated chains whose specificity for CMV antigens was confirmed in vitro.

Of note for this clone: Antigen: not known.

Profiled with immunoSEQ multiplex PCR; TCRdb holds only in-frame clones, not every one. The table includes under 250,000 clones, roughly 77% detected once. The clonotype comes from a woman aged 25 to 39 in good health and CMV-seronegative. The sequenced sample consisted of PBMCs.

The CDR3 spells CASRVAGVSQETQYF. CDR3 DNA sequence: TGTGCCAGTAGGGTAGCGGGAGTGAGTCAAGAGACCCAGTACTTC. The V and J genes are TRBV19 and TRBJ2-5; TRBD2 matches 9 bases. This CDR3 contains 15 residues. J gave up 2 bases and V 6 bases, and 7 bases lay outside the gene matches. Per the germline V gene, CDR1 is LNHDA and CDR2 is SQIVND (reference sequence).